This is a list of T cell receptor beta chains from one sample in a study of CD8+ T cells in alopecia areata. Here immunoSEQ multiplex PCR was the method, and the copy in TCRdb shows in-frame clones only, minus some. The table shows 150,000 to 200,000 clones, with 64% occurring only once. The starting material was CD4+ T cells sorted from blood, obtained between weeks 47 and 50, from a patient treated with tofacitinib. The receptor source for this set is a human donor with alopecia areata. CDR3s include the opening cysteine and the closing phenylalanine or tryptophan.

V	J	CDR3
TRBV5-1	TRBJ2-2	CASSRQGRHGELFF
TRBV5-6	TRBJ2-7	CASSLVEALEQYF
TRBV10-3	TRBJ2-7	CAISSQPPTSLTYEQYF
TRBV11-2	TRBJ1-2	CASSLDPRHGYTF
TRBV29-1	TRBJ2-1	CSVPGVYNEQFF
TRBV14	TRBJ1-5	CASSQEGNQPQHF
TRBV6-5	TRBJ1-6	CASSYGNSPLHF
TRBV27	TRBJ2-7	CASSLSSVRGYEQYF
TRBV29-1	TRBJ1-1	CSVDRGSSMNTEAFF
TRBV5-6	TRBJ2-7	CASSFLGQSYEQYF
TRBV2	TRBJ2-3	CASSGLAGGTDTQYF
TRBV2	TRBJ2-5	CASSPQAGLETQYF
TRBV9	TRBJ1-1	CASSVESEVNTEAFF
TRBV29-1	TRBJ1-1	CSGGDRVVTEAFF
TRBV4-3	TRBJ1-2	CASSQDLLGTGGLYGYTF
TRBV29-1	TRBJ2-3	CSVVRTGGTDTQYF
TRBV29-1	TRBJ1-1	CSGNRGSTEAFF